The present TCR beta chain was sequenced within a study of shared clonotypes between healthy human individuals. Assay used: immunoSEQ multiplex PCR; TCRdb lists only in-frame clones, some missing. This table has roughly 2 million clones, almost 96% appearing once. The germline V gene encodes CDR1 PRHDT and CDR2 FYEKMQ (reference sequence). The CDR3 totals 17 residues. Turning to this clone: One junction end disagrees with the germline gene, perhaps due to a read error.

This sequence was found in a man aged 18 to 30 in good health. Sequenced input: naive CD4+ T cells sorted from blood. The subset here: CD45RA+ positively selected. The chain recombines TRBV13 with TRBJ2-7; 7 bases fit TRBD1. CDR3 sequence (DNA): TGTGCCAGCAGTTTAGGTACAGGGGCCCTGAGACCCTACGAGCAGTACTTC. Its protein product is CASSLGTGALRPYEQYF. Together with reference TRBV13 and TRBJ2-7, the CDR3 gives the full variable domain: AAGVIQSPRHLIKEKRETATLKCYPIPRHDTVYWYQQGPGQDPQFLISFYEKMQSDKGSIPDRFSAQQFSDYHSELNMSSLELGDSALYFCASSLGTGALRPYEQYFGPGTRLTVT.